This TCR beta chain was captured in a study of T-cell reconstitution after alpha-beta-depleted transplantation in children. Study results and caveats: Counts and diversity of T cells one year after transplant came mostly from newly produced T cells. Several hundred graft clones that had expanded were reportedly the source of alpha-beta T cells about two months after transplant.

Trimming took off 6 bases at V and 10 bases at J, with 22 bases between the two ends. CDR3 length: 15 residues. Unique molecular identifiers were built into the TCRbeta library. TCRdb recomputed calls from the PCR reads with MiXCR, one row per CDR3 protein. The sample lists about 490,000 distinct CDR3 sequences, over 9.5% occurring once. This clonotype has only one observation. Its antigen is unknown. This chain connects TRBV12-3 or TRBV12-4 to TRBJ2-1; possibly TRBD1 or TRBD2 for D (6 bases each). The TCR was taken from a child under 10 years old with inherited bone marrow failure, due to receive a stem cell transplant. The sample consisted of PBMCs, taken before TCRalphabeta/CD19-depleted stem cell transplant. CDR3 coding DNA: TGTGCCAGCAGCCCCAGAGGGGGGCAAGTCGGCGAGCAGTTCTTC. Protein product: CASSPRGGQVGEQFF.